This is a list of T cell receptor beta chains from one sample in a study of post-analysis software for immune sequencing data. TCRdb independently ran MiXCR on the PCR reads; one entry per CDR3 protein. The sample carries 450,000 or so distinct CDR3 sequences, around 40% recorded once. Material for sequencing was blood. The receptor set was obtained from a girl between 5 and 17 years old with multiple sclerosis. Both conserved end residues are part of each CDR3. D genes are given only for firm matches. Some rows have no size entry. The others give once, few or many, or a class for an expanded clone.

size: -; D: -; J: TRBJ2-5; V: TRBV7-2; DNA: TGTGCCAGCAGCTTTGGACAGCTCCTCCAAGAGACCCAGTACTTC; CDR3: CASSFGQLLQETQYF
size: -; D: -; J: TRBJ2-3; V: TRBV7-3; DNA: TGTGCCAGCCGACCAGGAGTGGGGATCCCAGATACGCAGTATTTT; CDR3: CASRPGVGIPDTQYF
size: few; D: -; J: TRBJ2-6; V: TRBV11-2; DNA: TGTGCCAGCAGCTTATTTAGGAGCGGGGCCAACGTCCTGACTTTC; CDR3: CASSLFRSGANVLTF
size: few; D: -; J: TRBJ2-7; V: TRBV11-2; DNA: TGTGCCAGCAGCGTAGGGGCGGTATCCTACGAGCAGTACTTC; CDR3: CASSVGAVSYEQYF
size: -; D: TRBD1; J: TRBJ2-1; V: TRBV12-3/TRBV12-4; DNA: TGTGCCAGCGGACCGGGTTTCGGGGACAGGGTGTACAATGAGCAGTTCTTC; CDR3: CASGPGFGDRVYNEQFF
size: -; D: TRBD1; J: TRBJ1-2; V: TRBV12-3/TRBV12-4; DNA: TGTGCCAGCCTTATCGGGGGACAGGGGATTATGGGCTACACCTTC; CDR3: CASLIGGQGIMGYTF
size: -; D: -; J: TRBJ2-7; V: TRBV25-1; DNA: TGTGCCAGCATCCCCGCGACGGCCTCCTACGAGCAGTACTTC; CDR3: CASIPATASYEQYF
size: -; D: TRBD1; J: TRBJ1-2; V: TRBV6-5; DNA: TGTGCCAGCAGCGAGATCAGGGGGAACTATGGCTACACCTTC; CDR3: CASSEIRGNYGYTF
size: -; D: -; J: TRBJ2-7; V: TRBV12-3/TRBV12-4; DNA: TGTGCCAGCAGTTTAAGGGCCACGGGGGAGCAGTACTTC; CDR3: CASSLRATGEQYF
size: -; D: TRBD1; J: TRBJ2-1; V: TRBV27; DNA: TGTGCCAGCAGTCGGACAGGGAAGGACAATGAGCAGTTCTTC; CDR3: CASSRTGKDNEQFF
size: -; D: -; J: TRBJ1-5; V: TRBV15; DNA: TGTGCCACCAGCCCCGGGGCGGGGGCGCCCCAGCATTTT; CDR3: CATSPGAGAPQHF
size: few; D: -; J: TRBJ2-7; V: TRBV20-1; DNA: TGCAGTGCTACTAACAGGGTCTACGAGCAGTACTTC; CDR3: CSATNRVYEQYF
size: few; D: -; J: TRBJ2-1; V: TRBV20-1; DNA: TGCAGTGCTAGAGTGTCGGGTGAGCAGTTCTTC; CDR3: CSARVSGEQFF
size: once; D: -; J: TRBJ2-5; V: TRBV6-5; DNA: TGTGCCAGCAGTTACTCAGGGGATTCGGGGACCCAGTACTTC; CDR3: CASSYSGDSGTQYF
size: once; D: TRBD1; J: TRBJ1-4; V: TRBV7-2; DNA: TGTGCCAGCAGCCAGGGACAGTCCGCAACTAATGAAAAACTGTTTTTT; CDR3: CASSQGQSATNEKLFF
size: -; D: -; J: TRBJ2-3; V: TRBV4-1; DNA: TGCGCCAGCAGCCAAGATCCGAGGGAGGAGGCGCAGTATTTT; CDR3: CASSQDPREEAQYF
size: few; D: TRBD1; J: TRBJ2-7; V: TRBV12-3/TRBV12-4; DNA: TGTGCCAGCAACTCCGGGACAGGACCCTACGAGCAGTACTTC; CDR3: CASNSGTGPYEQYF
size: once; D: TRBD1; J: TRBJ1-1; V: TRBV7-3; DNA: TGTGCCAGCCAGGGACAGCTCACTGAAGCTTTCTTT; CDR3: CASQGQLTEAFF
size: few; D: TRBD1; J: TRBJ1-2; V: TRBV15; DNA: TGTGCCACCAGCAGAGAGGACCGGGACAGCTATGGCTACACCTTC; CDR3: CATSREDRDSYGYTF
size: -; D: -; J: TRBJ2-7; V: TRBV29-1; DNA: TGCAGCGTTGAAGTTTCGGCCGGTGCCGAGCAGTACTTC; CDR3: CSVEVSAGAEQYF
size: few; D: TRBD2; J: TRBJ2-1; V: TRBV20-1; DNA: TGCAGTGCTCTATCGGCGGGAGGGCCTCACAATGAGCAGTTCTTC; CDR3: CSALSAGGPHNEQFF
size: -; D: -; J: TRBJ2-1; V: TRBV20-1; DNA: TGCAGTGCCGCCCTTCGGGCCCCCTATGAGCAGTTCTTC; CDR3: CSAALRAPYEQFF
size: -; D: TRBD1; J: TRBJ1-4; V: TRBV29-1; DNA: TGCAGCGTTTGTTGGTCAGGGGGTGAAAAACTGTTTTTT; CDR3: CSVCWSGGEKLFF
size: -; D: -; J: TRBJ2-7; V: TRBV10-3; DNA: TGTGCCATCAGTGAGGTTAACAGAGCCTACGAGCAGTACTTC; CDR3: CAISEVNRAYEQYF
size: -; D: -; J: TRBJ2-1; V: TRBV4-2; DNA: TGTGCCAGCAGCCTACGCCATCCGAATGAGCAGTTCTTC; CDR3: CASSLRHPNEQFF
size: -; D: -; J: TRBJ2-7; V: TRBV11-2; DNA: TGTGCCAGCAGCCCGGCCGGGACCTTCTCCTACGAGCAGTACTTC; CDR3: CASSPAGTFSYEQYF
size: -; D: -; J: TRBJ1-5; V: TRBV28; DNA: TGTGCCAGCACCATCGACACACCCCAGCCCCAGCATTTT; CDR3: CASTIDTPQPQHF
size: -; D: TRBD2; J: TRBJ2-5; V: TRBV18; DNA: TGTGCCAGCTCACCATCTGGGGAGGGACAAGAGACCCAGTACTTC; CDR3: CASSPSGEGQETQYF
size: -; D: TRBD2; J: TRBJ2-5; V: TRBV27; DNA: TGTGCCAGCAGCCGTTGGACTAGCGGGAGTATAGAGACCCAGTACTTC; CDR3: CASSRWTSGSIETQYF
size: -; D: TRBD2; J: TRBJ2-5; V: TRBV4-1; DNA: TGCGCCAGCAGCCTCACGGGACTAGCGAAAAACGGGGAGACCCAGTACTTC; CDR3: CASSLTGLAKNGETQYF
size: -; D: -; J: TRBJ1-1; V: TRBV7-3; DNA: TGTGCCAGCAGCTTAGAGGCTACCTCGGCGGCGGGGGACACTGAAGCTTTCTTT; CDR3: CASSLEATSAAGDTEAFF
size: -; D: -; J: TRBJ2-5; V: TRBV5-1; DNA: TGCGCCACCAAGAGGGGAGAGACCCAGTACTTC; CDR3: CATKRGETQYF
size: -; D: -; J: TRBJ2-7; V: TRBV5-1; DNA: TGCGCCAGCAGAACTGGGAGGATACCCTACGAGCAGTACTTC; CDR3: CASRTGRIPYEQYF
size: -; D: TRBD2; J: TRBJ2-5; V: TRBV29-1; DNA: TGCAGCGTTGTCAGCGGGAGGGCGCGTGGGCAAGAGACCCAGTACTTC; CDR3: CSVVSGRARGQETQYF
size: -; D: TRBD2; J: TRBJ2-1; V: TRBV5-1; DNA: TGCGCCAGCAGCTTGGCCGGGGGAGGGCCAAATGAGCAGTTCTTC; CDR3: CASSLAGGGPNEQFF
size: -; D: -; J: TRBJ2-7; V: TRBV27; DNA: TGTGCCGGCAGTTTAGAAGCCGGGACTGAGGGGGCCTACGAGCAGTACTTC; CDR3: CAGSLEAGTEGAYEQYF
size: few; D: -; J: TRBJ2-7; V: TRBV2; DNA: TGTGCCAGCAGCAGGGCCCCTTACTCCTACGAGCAGTACTTC; CDR3: CASSRAPYSYEQYF
size: -; D: TRBD2; J: TRBJ2-3; V: TRBV7-3; DNA: TGTGCCAGCAGCGTACCGGGGGGAGCAGATACGCAGTATTTT; CDR3: CASSVPGGADTQYF
size: -; D: TRBD2; J: TRBJ2-7; V: TRBV5-1; DNA: TGCGCCAGCAGCCCTACAACTAGCGGGAGGACCTCCGAGCAGTACTTC; CDR3: CASSPTTSGRTSEQYF
size: -; D: -; J: TRBJ1-6; V: TRBV12-3/TRBV12-4; DNA: TGTGCCAGCAGTTTGCCCGGGTCACCCCTCCACTTT; CDR3: CASSLPGSPLHF
size: few; D: TRBD2; J: TRBJ2-7; V: TRBV11-2; DNA: TGTGCCAGCACGCCGGGACTAAACGTTTACGAGCAGTACTTC; CDR3: CASTPGLNVYEQYF
size: few; D: TRBD2; J: TRBJ2-1; V: TRBV7-2; DNA: TGTGCCAGCAGCCAACGGACTAGCGGGAGTAATGAGCAGTTCTTC; CDR3: CASSQRTSGSNEQFF
size: -; D: TRBD1; J: TRBJ1-2; V: TRBV7-8; DNA: TGTGCCAGCAGCCCGGACAGGGTATTAGGCTACACCTTC; CDR3: CASSPDRVLGYTF
size: -; D: -; J: TRBJ1-5; V: TRBV12-3/TRBV12-4; DNA: TGTGCCAGCAGTTTAGGGTCACCCCAGCATTTT; CDR3: CASSLGSPQHF
size: few; D: -; J: TRBJ1-1; V: TRBV29-1; DNA: TGCAGCGTTGAAGGTCGGACAGCCCGGAGCACTGAAGCTTTCTTT; CDR3: CSVEGRTARSTEAFF
size: -; D: -; J: TRBJ2-3; V: TRBV12-3/TRBV12-4; DNA: TGTGCCAGCAGTTTTGACCCCCCGAAGACTAGCACAGATACGCAGTATTTT; CDR3: CASSFDPPKTSTDTQYF
size: few; D: -; J: TRBJ1-2; V: TRBV9; DNA: TGTGCCAGCAGCGTCCGGGACATGTCGGAGGGCTACACCTTC; CDR3: CASSVRDMSEGYTF
size: -; D: TRBD1; J: TRBJ1-4; V: TRBV24-1; DNA: TGTGCCACCAGTGAGCCGACAACAGGGGGCGGATATGAAAAACTGTTTTTT; CDR3: CATSEPTTGGGYEKLFF
size: -; D: TRBD1; J: TRBJ2-7; V: TRBV27; DNA: TGTGCCAGCAGTTTATATCCGGGACAGGGCGAAGGCGAGCAGTACTTC; CDR3: CASSLYPGQGEGEQYF
size: once; D: TRBD2; J: TRBJ2-1; V: TRBV5-4; DNA: TGTGCCAGCAGCCAGCAACCGGGACTAGGTACTGTTGAGCAGTTCTTC; CDR3: CASSQQPGLGTVEQFF
size: few; D: -; J: TRBJ2-7; V: TRBV5-1; DNA: TGCGCCAGCAGCTTGGCCAATCAGCCCCTCCACGAGCAGTACTTC; CDR3: CASSLANQPLHEQYF